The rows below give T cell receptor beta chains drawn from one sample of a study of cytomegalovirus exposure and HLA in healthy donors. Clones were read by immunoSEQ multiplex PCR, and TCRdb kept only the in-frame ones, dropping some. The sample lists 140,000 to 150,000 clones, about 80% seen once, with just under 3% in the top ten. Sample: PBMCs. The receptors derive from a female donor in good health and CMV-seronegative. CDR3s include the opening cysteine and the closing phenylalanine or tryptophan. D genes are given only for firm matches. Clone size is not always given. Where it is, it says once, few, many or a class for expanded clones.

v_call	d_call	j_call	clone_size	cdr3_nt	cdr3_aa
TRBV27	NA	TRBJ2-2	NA	TGTGCCAGCAGTGGTATGGTTGGAGCGGCGAACACCGGGGAGCTGTTTTTT	CASSGMVGAANTGELFF
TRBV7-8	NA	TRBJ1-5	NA	TGTGCCAGCAGCCGAAATTCAGGTTTCAATCAGCCCCAGCATTTT	CASSRNSGFNQPQHF
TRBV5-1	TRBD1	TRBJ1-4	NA	TGCGCCAGCAGAACGGGACAGGGTAATGAAAAACTGTTTTTT	CASRTGQGNEKLFF
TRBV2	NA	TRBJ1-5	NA	TGTGCCAGCAGTGAATGGGGGCTGGATACTAATCAGCCCCAGCATTTT	CASSEWGLDTNQPQHF
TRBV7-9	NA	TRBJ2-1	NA	TGTGCCAGCACCCAGGGTGGCCCCCACAATGAGCAGTTCTTC	CASTQGGPHNEQFF
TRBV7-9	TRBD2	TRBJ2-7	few	TGTGCCAGCAGCTTAGGGCGGGGGGCCTCCTACGAGCAGTACTTC	CASSLGRGASYEQYF
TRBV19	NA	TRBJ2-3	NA	TGTGCCAGTAGTATTATCTTAGTTGATACGCAGTATTTT	CASSIILVDTQYF
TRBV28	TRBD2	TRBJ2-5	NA	TGTGCCAGCAGACGGACTAGCGGGAGAACGAGAGAGACCCAGTACTTC	CASRRTSGRTRETQYF
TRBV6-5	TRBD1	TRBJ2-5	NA	TGTGCCAGCAGTTACTTGGGACAGGGTCGGACCCAGTACTTC	CASSYLGQGRTQYF
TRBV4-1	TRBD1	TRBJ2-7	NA	TGCGCCAGCAGCTATTCCGGGACAGGGGGCTACGAGCAGTACTTC	CASSYSGTGGYEQYF
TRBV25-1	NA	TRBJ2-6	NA	TGTGCCAGCAGTGAGGGGCGAGGCTCTGGGGCCAACGTCCTGACTTTC	CASSEGRGSGANVLTF
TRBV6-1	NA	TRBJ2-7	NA	TGTGCCAGCAGTGACGACTGGATTGATGAGCAGTACTTC	CASSDDWIDEQYF
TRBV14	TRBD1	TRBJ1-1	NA	TGTGCCAGCAGCCAAGATGCGGGCAGGGACAGGGGGCTCTTCACTGAAGCTTTCTTT	CASSQDAGRDRGLFTEAFF
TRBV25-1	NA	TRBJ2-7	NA	TGTGCCAGCAGTGAACGGGGTTTGACCTACGAGCAGTACTTC	CASSERGLTYEQYF
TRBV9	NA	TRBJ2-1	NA	TGTGCCAGCAGCTCACTCGAATGGCAGGACTGGCCTTCCGATGAGCAGTTCTTC	CASSSLEWQDWPSDEQFF
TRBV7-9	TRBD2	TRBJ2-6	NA	TGTGCCAGCAGCCCCAGCGGGGGAGCCGGGGCCAACGTCCTGACTTTC	CASSPSGGAGANVLTF
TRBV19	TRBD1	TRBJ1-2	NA	TGTGCCAGTAGTTTTACAGGGGGCTCTGGCTACACCTTC	CASSFTGGSGYTF
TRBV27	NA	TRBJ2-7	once	TGTGCCAGCAGTTTGACTAGGGGGGGCGGGCAGTACTTC	CASSLTRGGGQYF
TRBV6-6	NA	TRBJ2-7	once	TGTGCCAGCAGTTACGGTCGGCGGGGCTTCTACGAGCAGTACTTC	CASSYGRRGFYEQYF
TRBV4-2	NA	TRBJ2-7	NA	TGTGCCAGCAGCCAAGAGCGGGCTAGCCTATCCATTGAGCAGTACTTC	CASSQERASLSIEQYF
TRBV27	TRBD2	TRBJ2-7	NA	TGTGCCAGCGGGAGGGTTAACGAGCAGTACTTC	CASGRVNEQYF
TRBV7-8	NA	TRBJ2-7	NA	TGTGCCAGCAGCTTAGAAGGTTTGGGGGGGGCACGGGAGCAGTACTTC	CASSLEGLGGAREQYF
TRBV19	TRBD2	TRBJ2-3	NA	TGTGCCAGTAGTCGGGCGGGAGATAGGTCAGATACGCAGTATTTT	CASSRAGDRSDTQYF
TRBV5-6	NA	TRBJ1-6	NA	TGTGCCAGCAGCTCGAAGGTGTGGACAAATTCACCCCTCCACTTT	CASSSKVWTNSPLHF
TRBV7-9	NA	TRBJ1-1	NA	TGTTCCAGCAGCTTAGGCGGACTTGAAGCTTTCTTT	CSSSLGGLEAFF
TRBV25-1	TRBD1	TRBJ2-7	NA	TGTGCCAGCAGTGTGGCAGGGGGTAACGAGCAGTACTTC	CASSVAGGNEQYF
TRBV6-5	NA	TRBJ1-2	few	TGTGCCAGCAGCCCCCCCCGAGGCTATGGCTACACCTTC	CASSPPRGYGYTF
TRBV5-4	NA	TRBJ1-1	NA	TGTGCCAGCAGCTCCCCCTATCGGGGTACAAACACTGAAGCTTTCTTT	CASSSPYRGTNTEAFF
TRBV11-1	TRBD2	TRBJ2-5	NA	TGTGCCAGCAGACGTAGCGGGGGGGAGCAAGAGACCCAGTACTTC	CASRRSGGEQETQYF
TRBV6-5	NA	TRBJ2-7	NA	TGTGCCAGCAGTTACGGGCCCCTCTACGAGCAGTACTTC	CASSYGPLYEQYF
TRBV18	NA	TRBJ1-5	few	TGTGCCAGCTCAGCTCAGAATCAGCCCCAGCATTTT	CASSAQNQPQHF
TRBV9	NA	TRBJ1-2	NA	TGTGCCAGCAGCGTCGGGGGTGACAACTATGGCTACACCTTC	CASSVGGDNYGYTF
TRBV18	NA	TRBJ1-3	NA	TGTGCCAGCTCGATCAAAGGGGATCGAAACACCATATATTTT	CASSIKGDRNTIYF
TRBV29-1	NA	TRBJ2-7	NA	TGCAGCGTTAATGCCGGGACTGGCTACGAGCAGTACTTC	CSVNAGTGYEQYF
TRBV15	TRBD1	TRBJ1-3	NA	TGTGCCACCAGCATGGACAGGGGGCCTGGAAACACCATATATTTT	CATSMDRGPGNTIYF
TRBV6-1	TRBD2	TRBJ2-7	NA	TGTGCCAGCAGGCCCGGTGGTGGGAGGGTATACGAGCAGTACTTC	CASRPGGGRVYEQYF
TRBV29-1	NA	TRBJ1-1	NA	TGCAGCGACCCCCCGACAGCGAACACTGAAGCTTTCTTT	CSDPPTANTEAFF
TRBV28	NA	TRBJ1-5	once	TGTGCCAGCAGTTTAATAGGCCGGGACAATCAGCCCCAGCATTTT	CASSLIGRDNQPQHF
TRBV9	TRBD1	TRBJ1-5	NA	TGTGCCAGCAGCCCAGGGACAGGGATCAATCAGCCCCAGCATTTT	CASSPGTGINQPQHF
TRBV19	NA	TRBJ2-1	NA	TGTGCCAGTAGTATGGGACAATACAATGAGCAGTTCTTC	CASSMGQYNEQFF
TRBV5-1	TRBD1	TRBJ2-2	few	TGCGCCAGCAGCCCGACCACAGGGGGTAACACCGGGGAGCTGTTTTTT	CASSPTTGGNTGELFF
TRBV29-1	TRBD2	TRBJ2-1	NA	TGCAGCGCCGCCACCCTGGGACTAGCGAGCCATGAGCAGTTCTTC	CSAATLGLASHEQFF
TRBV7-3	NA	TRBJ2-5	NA	TGTGCCAGCAGCCGCTTGGGGGGAGCGGAGACCCAGTACTTC	CASSRLGGAETQYF
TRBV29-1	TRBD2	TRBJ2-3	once	TGCAGTGTGACAGCGGGATTCTCCTCAGATACGCAGTATTTT	CSVTAGFSSDTQYF
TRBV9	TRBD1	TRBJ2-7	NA	TGTGCCAGCGGCCCGAGGTCAGGACAGGGAATGGGGGAGCAGTACTTC	CASGPRSGQGMGEQYF